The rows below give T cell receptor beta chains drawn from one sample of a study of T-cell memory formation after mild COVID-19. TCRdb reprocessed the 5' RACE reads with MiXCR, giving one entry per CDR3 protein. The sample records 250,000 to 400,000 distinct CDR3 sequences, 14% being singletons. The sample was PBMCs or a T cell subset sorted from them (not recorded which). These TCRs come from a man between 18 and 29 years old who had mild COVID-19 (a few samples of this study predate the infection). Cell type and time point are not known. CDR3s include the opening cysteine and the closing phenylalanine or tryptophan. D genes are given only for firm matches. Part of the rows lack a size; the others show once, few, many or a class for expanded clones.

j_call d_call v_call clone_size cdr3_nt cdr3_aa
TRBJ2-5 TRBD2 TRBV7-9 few TGTGCCAGCACCCCGGCTAGCGGGGGTGAGACCCAGTACTTC CASTPASGGETQYF
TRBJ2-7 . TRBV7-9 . TGTGCCAGCAGCTTAGTTGGTCCGTACTTGGAGCAGTACTTC CASSLVGPYLEQYF
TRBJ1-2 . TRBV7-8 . TGTGCCAGCAGCACCGTGAGTGCGAATAACTATGGCTACACCTTC CASSTVSANNYGYTF
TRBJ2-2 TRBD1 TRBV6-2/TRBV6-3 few TGTGCCAGCAGAGGACAGGGCTTCGCCGGGGAGCTGTTTTTT CASRGQGFAGELFF
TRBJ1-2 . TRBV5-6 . TGTGCCAGCAGCGCTCGCCTTCTCTATGGCTACACCTTC CASSARLLYGYTF
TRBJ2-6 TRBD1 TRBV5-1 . TGCGCCAGCAGCGGGGACAGCCACTCTGGGGCCAACGTCCTGACTTTC CASSGDSHSGANVLTF
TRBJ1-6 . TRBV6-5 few TGTGCCAGCAGCCCCATCGGACATAGAATATCACCCCTCCACTTT CASSPIGHRISPLHF
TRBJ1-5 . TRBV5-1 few TGCGCCAGCAGCCCCCAGGACTCGCGTGAGCCCCAGCATTTT CASSPQDSREPQHF
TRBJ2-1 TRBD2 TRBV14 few TGTGCCAGCAGCCAGCGGGAGGGACCTGCCTTGTTCTTC CASSQREGPALFF
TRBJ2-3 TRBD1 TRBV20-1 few TGCAGTGCAAGGGGACAGGGGAATACAGATACGCAGTATTTT CSARGQGNTDTQYF
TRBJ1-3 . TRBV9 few TGTGCCAGCAGCGCAGGACACGGTGAGAGCTCTGGAAACACCATATATTTT CASSAGHGESSGNTIYF
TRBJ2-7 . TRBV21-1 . TGTGCCAGCAGCAACAGCCCCTTTGCCGGGACGCCTTGTACCTACGAGCAGTACTTC CASSNSPFAGTPCTYEQYF
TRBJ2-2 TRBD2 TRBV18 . TGTGCCAGCTCACCAGACACTAGCGGGACCGGGGAGCTGTTTTTT CASSPDTSGTGELFF
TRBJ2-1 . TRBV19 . TGTGCCAGTACCGGGGGACTTAGTGAGCAGTTCTTC CASTGGLSEQFF
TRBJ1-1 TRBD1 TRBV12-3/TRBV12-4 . TGTGCCAGCAGCCCTCGGACAGGAAAAGCTTTCTTT CASSPRTGKAFF
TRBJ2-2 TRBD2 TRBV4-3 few TGCGCCAGCAGCCAAATACTAGCGGGTCGCACCGGGGAGCTGTTTTTT CASSQILAGRTGELFF
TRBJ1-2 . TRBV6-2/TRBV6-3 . TGTGCCAGCAGTTTAGAGTACACCGGCTACACCTTC CASSLEYTGYTF
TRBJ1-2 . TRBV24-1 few TGTGCCACCAGTGATTCCGGGGTGGCGGGGATGAGCTATGGCTACACCTTC CATSDSGVAGMSYGYTF
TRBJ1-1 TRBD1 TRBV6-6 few TGTGCCAGCAGTTATAGCGCCGAAGAACAGGGGGAAACTGAAGCTTTCTTT CASSYSAEEQGETEAFF
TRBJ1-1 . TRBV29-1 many TGCAGCGTTGTTTTGACTGAAGCTTTCTTT CSVVLTEAFF
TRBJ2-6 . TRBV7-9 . TGTGCCAGCAGCTTATCCCCCCACGTCGGGCTCTCTGGGGCCAACGTCCTGACTTTC CASSLSPHVGLSGANVLTF
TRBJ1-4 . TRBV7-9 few TGTGCCAGCAGCTTAGGGTCGGCCGCAACTAATGAAAAACTGTTTTTT CASSLGSAATNEKLFF
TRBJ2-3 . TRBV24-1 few TGTGCCACCAGTGACTACCCGGGGGCCGGCACAGATACGCAGTATTTT CATSDYPGAGTDTQYF
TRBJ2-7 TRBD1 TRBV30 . TGTGCCTGGAGGGGGGGACAGGGACCTATGGCGCGCTCCTACGAGCAGTACTTC CAWRGGQGPMARSYEQYF
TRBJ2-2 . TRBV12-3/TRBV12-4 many TGTGCCAGCGCAGCCGAAAGAAGTGGGACCGGGGAGCTGTTTTTT CASAAERSGTGELFF
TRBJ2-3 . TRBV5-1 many TGCGCCAGCAGTGATTACACAGATACGCAGTATTTT CASSDYTDTQYF
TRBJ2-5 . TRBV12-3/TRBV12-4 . TGTGCCAGCAGTCAGGGGATCCCGGGGGGAACCCAGTACTTC CASSQGIPGGTQYF
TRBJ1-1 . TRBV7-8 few TGTGCCAGCAGCTTGAGTGCGTTGGCGAACACTGAAGCTTTCTTT CASSLSALANTEAFF
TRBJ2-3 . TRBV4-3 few TGCGCCAGCAGCCAAGACCGAAGGTCCCCGGGAGATACGCAGTATTTT CASSQDRRSPGDTQYF
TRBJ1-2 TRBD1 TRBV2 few TGTGCCAGCAACCCACGGCCAGGGGGCGACGGCTACACCTTC CASNPRPGGDGYTF
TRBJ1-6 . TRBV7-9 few TGTGCCAGCAGCTTAAACGACCTCCTCCAAACTTCACCCCTCCACTTT CASSLNDLLQTSPLHF
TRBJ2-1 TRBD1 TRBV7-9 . TGTGCCAGCAGTGCCGACAGGGTTCCCTACAATGAGCAGTTCTTC CASSADRVPYNEQFF
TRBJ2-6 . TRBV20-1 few TGCAGTGCCCGGAGCACTGGGGCCAACGTCCTGACTTTC CSARSTGANVLTF
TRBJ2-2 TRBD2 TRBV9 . TGTGCCAGCAGCCGGGGGAGGAGCGGGGCAGAGCTGTTTTTT CASSRGRSGAELFF
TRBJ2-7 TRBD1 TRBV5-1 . TGCGCCAGCAGCTCGTCCGGACAGGCCTACGAGCAGTACTTC CASSSSGQAYEQYF
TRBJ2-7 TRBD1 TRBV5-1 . TGCGCCAGCAGCCCGGGACAGGGTTTCGACGAGCAGTACTTC CASSPGQGFDEQYF
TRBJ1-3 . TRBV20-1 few TGCAGTGCTAGAGGGTCAGTGGGAAACACCATATATTTT CSARGSVGNTIYF
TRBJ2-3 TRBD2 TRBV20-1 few TGCAGTGCTAGATCCGGGGGGGGCGCAGATACGCAGTATTTT CSARSGGGADTQYF
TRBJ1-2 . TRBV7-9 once TGTGCCAGCAGAGGGGGGAGCGGTCACTATGGCTACACCTTC CASRGGSGHYGYTF
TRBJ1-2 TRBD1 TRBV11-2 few TGTGCCAGCAGCTCACGACAGGGGAACATCTATGGCTACACCTTC CASSSRQGNIYGYTF
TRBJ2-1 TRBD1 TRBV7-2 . TGTGCCAGCAGCTTTGACAGGGAGTACAATGAGCAGTTCTTC CASSFDREYNEQFF
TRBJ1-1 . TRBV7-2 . TGTGCCAGCAGCTCCAGCCGGAGCACTGAAGCTTTCTTT CASSSSRSTEAFF
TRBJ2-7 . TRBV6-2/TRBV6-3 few TGTGCCAGCAGTTACTCGAGGACAACAGGCACCTACGAGCAGTACTTC CASSYSRTTGTYEQYF
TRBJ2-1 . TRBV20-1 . TGCAAGGCCGCGGCGGGGAACAATGAGCAGTTCTTC CKAAAGNNEQFF
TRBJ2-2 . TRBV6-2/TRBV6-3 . TGTGCCAGCAGTTGGGATCGAGGGGAGCTGTTTTTT CASSWDRGELFF
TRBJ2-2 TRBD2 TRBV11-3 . TGTGCCAGCAGCTCTGCGGGGGGGAACACCGGGGAGCTGTTTTTT CASSSAGGNTGELFF
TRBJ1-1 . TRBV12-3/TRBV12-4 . TGTGCCAGCAGCCTAATAAAGAACACTGAAGCTTTCTTT CASSLIKNTEAFF
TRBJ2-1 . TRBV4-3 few TGCGCCAGCAGCCCCCTGGGTGAGGGGCTGAATGAGCAGTTCTTC CASSPLGEGLNEQFF
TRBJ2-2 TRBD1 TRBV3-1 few TGTGCCAGCAGCCTAGGGACAGGGACGATCGGGGAGCTGTTTTTT CASSLGTGTIGELFF
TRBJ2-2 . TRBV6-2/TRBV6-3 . TGTGCCAGCAGCCTTAGGGGATATAGGGACACCGGGGAGCTGTTTTTT CASSLRGYRDTGELFF
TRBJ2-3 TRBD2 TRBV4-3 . TGCGCCAGCAGCCAAGATCTAGCGGGGGGGCCAGATACGCAGTATTTT CASSQDLAGGPDTQYF
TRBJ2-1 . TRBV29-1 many TGCAGCGTTACCCGGGCCGGTATCAATGAGCAGTTCTTC CSVTRAGINEQFF
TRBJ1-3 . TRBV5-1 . TGCGCCAGCAGCTTGGGACAGTCATTCAGACAAGACACCATATATTTT CASSLGQSFRQDTIYF
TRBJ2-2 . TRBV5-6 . TGTGCCAGCAGCCTAGGGCCAGGTTCGAACACCGGGGAGCTGTTTTTT CASSLGPGSNTGELFF